The 21 T cell receptor beta chains presented below share a single source sample, sequenced in a study of T-cell memory formation after mild COVID-19. A single record per CDR3 protein comes from TCRdb applying MiXCR to the 5' RACE reads. In the table there are 200,000 to 250,000 distinct CDR3 sequences, roughly 30% of which are singletons. Input material: PBMCs or a T cell subset sorted from them (not recorded which). These receptors were obtained from an adult woman who had mild COVID-19 (a few samples of this study predate the infection). Cell type and time point are not known.

The DNA for the CDR3 is TGTGCCAGTAGTATAATAAGGCAGGGGAACAATGAGCAGTTCTTC. The encoded protein is CASSIIRQGNNEQFF. V is TRBV19 and J is TRBJ2-1; D might be TRBD1 (6 bases). Germline V CDR1 and CDR2: LNHDA, SQIVND (reference sequence). Trimming stripped 2 bases from V and 5 bases from J, with 13 bases between. The CDR3 runs to 15 residues.

The chain is built from TRBV20-1 and TRBJ1-2; D not resolved. Germline CDR1 is DFQATT and CDR2 is SNEGSKA (reference sequence). This CDR3 has 15 residues. V lost 3 bases, J lost 0 bases, and 14 bases lay in between. CDR3 nucleotides: TGCAGTGCTAGGGGTGACCCACCCGCTAACTATGGCTACACCTTC. Protein: CSARGDPPANYGYTF.

The chain employs TRBV5-1 and TRBJ1-1; perhaps TRBD1 as D (5 bases). Germline loops: CDR1 SGHRS, CDR2 YFSETQ. There are 14 residues in the CDR3. V was trimmed by 0 bases and J by 4 bases, leaving 10 bases between them. The CDR3 nucleotides read TGCGCCAGCAGCTTGGGGGACGGAGGCACTGAAGCTTTCTTT. Encoded protein: CASSLGDGGTEAFF.

This clonotype was observed a handful of times. This sequence joins TRBV5-1 and TRBJ1-4, with D perhaps TRBD1 (5 bases). V was shortened by 4 bases and J by 8 bases, with 15 bases between the two germline ends. Germline V gene lookup returns CDR1 SGHRS and CDR2 YFSETQ. CDR3 length equals 14 residues. CDR3 sequence: CASSLSTGREKLFF. CDR3 bases: TGCGCCAGCAGCCTGAGTACAGGAAGGGAAAAACTGTTTTTT.

V usage is TRBV20-1 and J usage is TRBJ2-2; D is ambiguous. Between the trimmed V and J ends, which lost 7 bases and 2 bases, there was a span of 11 bases. CDR1 DFQATT and CDR2 SNEGSKA come from the germline V gene (reference sequence). The CDR3 is 13 residues long. The CDR3 DNA reads as TGCAGTGTTTCCCCTAGAAACACCGGGGAGCTGTTTTTT. It encodes CSVSPRNTGELFF.

V gene TRBV5-1 combines with J gene TRBJ1-2; 8 nucleotides line up with TRBD1. CDR1 is SGHRS, CDR2 YFSETQ, per germline. V lost 0 bases, J lost 2 bases, and 3 bases stayed unmatched. CDR3 length: 15 amino acids. The CDR3 region is CASSLGRTGNYGYTF. CDR3 bases: TGCGCCAGCAGCTTGGGACGGACAGGGAACTATGGCTACACCTTC.

This clonotype was recorded a few times. This sequence joins TRBV29-1 and TRBJ2-3; D is ambiguous. V was clipped by 3 bases and J by 3 bases, with 4 bases between them. Germline V gives CDR1 SQVTM, CDR2 ANQGSEA. The CDR3 is 11 residues long. In DNA, the CDR3 is TGCAGCGTTGAGTTAACAGATACGCAGTATTTT. Its translation is CSVELTDTQYF.

This clonotype was detected only a few times. The chain has TRBV12-3 or TRBV12-4 and TRBJ1-1; D remains unclear. The CDR3 is 13 residues long. Between the trimmed V and J ends, which lost 6 bases and 4 bases, there was a span of 12 bases. The CDR3 region is CASSTRAVTEAFF. The CDR3, as DNA: TGTGCCAGCAGCACCAGAGCGGTCACTGAAGCTTTCTTT.

The chain couples TRBV5-6 to TRBJ2-5; 11 nucleotides align to TRBD1. The CDR3 consists of 14 residues. The ends lost 7 bases at V and 2 bases at J; junction bases unmatched: 4. Per germline, CDR1 SGHDT and CDR2 YYEEEE. CDR3 residues: CASGQGAGQETQYF. CDR3 bases: TGTGCCAGCGGACAGGGGGCAGGGCAAGAGACCCAGTACTTC.

This clonotype has only a few counts. The rearrangement uses TRBV6-5 and TRBJ1-1; D unclear. CDR3 size: 14 residues. V gave up 6 bases and J gave up 1 base, with 12 bases separating them. The germline V gene has CDR1 MNHEY and CDR2 SVGAGI. In DNA, the CDR3 is TGTGCCAGCAGCCTCGGGCGGGCGAACACTGAAGCTTTCTTT. Protein product: CASSLGRANTEAFF.

This clonotype has a handful of counts. The genes are TRBV5-1 and TRBJ2-7; a weak D match, TRBD1 (5 bases). This CDR3 is built from 15 residues. With 0 bases removed from V and 0 bases from J, the gap between germline ends came to 10 bases. Germline lookup yields CDR1 SGHRS and CDR2 YFSETQ. The CDR3 region has the DNA TGCGCCAGCAGCTTGGGGCAGGGCCTCTCCTACGAGCAGTACTTC. Amino acid sequence: CASSLGQGLSYEQYF. Full variable domain (remainder filled in from reference TRBV5-1 and TRBJ2-7): KAGVTQTPRYLIKTRGQQVTLSCSPISGHRSVSWYQQTPGQGLQFLFEYFSETQRNKGNFPGRFSGRQFSNSRSEMNVSTLELGDSALYLCASSLGQGLSYEQYFGPGTRLTVT.

This rearrangement joins TRBV7-9 to TRBJ2-1; 10 bases are a match to TRBD2. CDR3 length: 16 residues. The V gene end was trimmed by 1 base and the J gene end by 7 bases; junction bases not matched to a gene: 7. Germline-derived CDR1 and CDR2 are SEHNR and FQNEAQ (reference sequence). The CDR3 nucleotides are TGTGCCAGCAGCTTAGATAGTCTAGCGGGAGCAAATGAGCAGTTCTTC. Translation gives CASSLDSLAGANEQFF.

This clonotype turned up a few times. This chain uses TRBV9 with TRBJ2-1; D is ambiguous. Trimming removed 1 base from V and 5 bases from J, with 10 bases in between. CDR3 length: 14 amino acids. Germline V gives CDR1 SGDLS, CDR2 YYNGEE. This CDR3 reads CASSVMGNNNEQFF. The CDR3 DNA follows: TGTGCCAGCAGCGTAATGGGAAACAACAATGAGCAGTTCTTC. The entire variable domain, with the rest obtained from reference TRBV9 and TRBJ2-1, is as follows: DSGVTQTPKHLITATGQRVTLRCSPRSGDLSVYWYQQSLDQGLQFLIQYYNGEERAKGNILERFSAQQFPDLHSELNLSSLELGDSALYFCASSVMGNNNEQFFGPGTRLTVL.

This clonotype was counted a few times. V is TRBV11-2 and J is TRBJ2-7; D gene ambiguous. V was pared by 0 bases and J by 0 bases, with 9 bases between. The CDR3 totals 15 residues. Germline CDR1 SGHAT, CDR2 FQNNGV. CDR3 loop: CASSLDGPPSYEQYF. The DNA for the CDR3 is TGTGCCAGCAGCTTAGACGGGCCCCCCTCCTACGAGCAGTACTTC.

This clonotype was counted between two and nine times. This rearrangement joins TRBV14 to TRBJ2-5, with D unclear. The germline gives CDR1 SGHDN, CDR2 FVKESK. The CDR3 covers 12 residues. V was cut by 1 base and J by 4 bases, with 4 bases left in between. The CDR3 loop is CASSQAAETQYF. CDR3 DNA: TGTGCCAGCAGCCAAGCTGCAGAGACCCAGTACTTC.

The chain recombines TRBV4-1 with TRBJ2-5; TRBD1 or TRBD2 may be the D gene (5 bases each). The CDR3 has 17 amino acids. Germline CDR1 reads MGHRA; CDR2 reads YSYEKL. V lost 1 base to trimming and J lost 3 bases, with 18 bases between them. This chain's CDR3 is CASSQGAQGPRKETQYF. The CDR3 DNA reads as TGCGCCAGCAGCCAAGGGGCCCAGGGACCCCGTAAAGAGACCCAGTACTTC.

The chain uses TRBV6-5 and TRBJ1-2; 8 positions agree with TRBD1. The CDR3 extends over 15 amino acids. Germline CDR1 and CDR2: MNHEY and SVGAGI. The V and J ends lost 2 bases and 8 bases, in that order; junction bases with no gene match: 10. CDR3: CASSYHQGAVEGYTF. CDR3 sequence (DNA): TGTGCCAGCAGTTACCACCAGGGGGCCGTTGAAGGCTACACCTTC.

This clonotype has only a few counts. The chain is built from TRBV18 and TRBJ2-1; D call uncertain. Germline V gene data show CDR1 as KGHSH and CDR2 as LQKENI. The V end lost 0 bases, the J end lost 9 bases, and 12 bases lay between the germline ends. This CDR3 is built from 14 residues. CDR3 sequence reads: CASSPPSRGFEQFF. The CDR3 coding sequence is TGTGCCAGCTCACCACCATCGCGAGGCTTTGAGCAGTTCTTC.

The chain joins TRBV28 to TRBJ2-1; D is ambiguous. This CDR3 comprises 16 residues. Germline V gene sequence: CDR1 MDHEN, CDR2 SYDVKM. The V end lost 6 bases, the J end lost 5 bases, and 20 bases lay between the germline ends. This CDR3 reads CASSPTHKLWNNEQFF. CDR3 nucleotide sequence: TGTGCCAGCAGCCCCACTCACAAGTTGTGGAACAATGAGCAGTTCTTC.

The rearrangement joins TRBV25-1 to TRBJ2-6; D not certain. Germline V lookup: CDR1 MGHDK, CDR2 SYGVNS. V was pared by 4 bases and J by 2 bases, with 3 bases between. The CDR3 length is 13 residues. The chain's CDR3 is CASSVTGANVLTF. The CDR3 DNA reads as TGTGCCAGCAGTGTTACTGGGGCCAACGTCCTGACTTTC.

The rearrangement links TRBV19 to TRBJ2-5; maybe TRBD2 (5 bases). Looked up from germline, CDR1 is LNHDA and CDR2 is SQIVND (reference sequence). Trimming stripped 3 bases from V and 9 bases from J, with 14 bases between. The CDR3 has 13 residues. The CDR3 coding sequence is TGTGCCAGTAGTATTAATGGAAAGGAGGCCCAGTACTTC. This codes for CASSINGKEAQYF. The full variable domain, with the rest looked up from reference TRBV19 and TRBJ2-5, is DGGITQSPKYLFRKEGQNVTLSCEQNLNHDAMYWYRQDPGQGLRLIYYSQIVNDFQKGDIAEGYSVSREKKESFPLTVTSAQKNPTAFYLCASSINGKEAQYFGPGTRLLVL.